The clone carrying this T cell receptor (beta chain) was seen only a few times. The data were taken from a study of identical twins. MiXCR was run by TCRdb on the 5' RACE reads, yielding one entry per CDR3 protein. Of fewer than 900,000 distinct CDR3 sequences in the sample, 15% to 20% were seen once. The ends were cut back, 2 bases at V and 5 bases at J, with 9 bases in the middle. Looked up from germline, CDR1 is SGHVS and CDR2 is FNYEAQ. The CDR3 runs 13 residues. This sample also appeared in a second study, on T cells expressing NK-cell markers. Per that paper: According to the study, TCR beta repertoires originated from sorted CD3+CD56+NKG2C+, CD3+CD56+NKG2C- and CD3+CD56-NKG2C+ T cells. As a fraction of CD8+ T cells, dominant NKG2C+ clonotypes reached roughly 1.0-7.5% in six or seven donors.

The source is a woman younger than 35 in good health. The source material was PBMCs. The chain couples TRBV7-6 to TRBJ1-2; D uncertain. The CDR3 reads CASSLHLKYGYTF. The CDR3 DNA is TGTGCCAGCAGCTTACACCTAAAATATGGCTACACCTTC.